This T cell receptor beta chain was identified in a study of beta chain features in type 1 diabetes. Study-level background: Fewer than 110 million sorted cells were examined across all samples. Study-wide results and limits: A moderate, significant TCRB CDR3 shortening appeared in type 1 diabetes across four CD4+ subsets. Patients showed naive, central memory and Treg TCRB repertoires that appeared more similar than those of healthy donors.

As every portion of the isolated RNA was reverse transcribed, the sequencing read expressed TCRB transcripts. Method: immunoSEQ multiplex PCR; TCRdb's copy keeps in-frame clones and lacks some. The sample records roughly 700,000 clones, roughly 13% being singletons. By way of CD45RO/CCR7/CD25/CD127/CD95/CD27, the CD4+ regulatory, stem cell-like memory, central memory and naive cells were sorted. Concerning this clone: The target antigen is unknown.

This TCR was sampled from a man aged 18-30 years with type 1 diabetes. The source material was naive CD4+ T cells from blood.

CDR3 DNA sequence: TGCGCCAGCAGCCCGGACCCAGGGGGCGACTATGGCTACACCTTC. It translates to CASSPDPGGDYGYTF. The chain joins TRBV5-1 to TRBJ1-2; 8 bases fit TRBD1. The junction had 8 bases not matched to a gene; V was cut back by 4 bases and J by 3 bases. There are 15 residues in the CDR3. Per the germline V gene, CDR1 is SGHRS and CDR2 is YFSETQ.